This paragraph reports one T cell receptor beta chain. Investigators performed immunoSEQ version v3.0 at survey level. Profiled with immunoSEQ multiplex PCR; TCRdb holds only in-frame clones, not every one. This sample has around 25,000 clones, with around 85% found just once. These data originate in a study of long-term antiretroviral therapy in people with HIV. The CDR3 has 14 amino acids. V lost 6 bases, J lost 7 bases, and 5 bases stayed unmatched. CDR1 is MNHNS and CDR2 is SASEGT in the germline V gene. The chain couples TRBV6-1 to TRBJ2-4, with 11 bases fitting TRBD1. This TCR derives from a man aged 40-49 years with HIV. Here the sequenced sample was unsorted PBMCs, taken 2.3 years after starting antiretroviral therapy. The chain's CDR3 is CASSPDRGRNIQYF. CDR3 in DNA: TGTGCCAGCAGCCCGGACAGGGGGCGCAACATTCAGTACTTC.